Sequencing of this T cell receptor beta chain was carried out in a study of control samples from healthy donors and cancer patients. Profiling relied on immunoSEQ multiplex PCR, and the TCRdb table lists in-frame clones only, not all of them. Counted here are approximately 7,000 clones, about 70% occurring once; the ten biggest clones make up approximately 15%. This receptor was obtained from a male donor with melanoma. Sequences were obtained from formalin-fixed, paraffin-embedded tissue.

For the CDR3, the DNA is TGTGCCAGCAGTCCAACGACGGTGAACACTGAAGCTTTCTTT. This encodes CASSPTTVNTEAFF. The chain is built from TRBV6-2 or TRBV6-3 and TRBJ1-1, with unresolved D. This CDR3 has 14 amino acids. Germline V gene sequence: CDR1 MNHEY, CDR2 SVGEGT. With 5 bases removed from V and 0 bases from J, the gap between germline ends came to 10 bases.